This T cell receptor beta chain was recovered during a study of response to subunit inactivated influenza vaccine. Trimming removed 0 bases from V and 4 bases from J; junction bases left unmatched: 2. The CDR3 consists of 15 residues. Germline V gives CDR1 SGHDT, CDR2 YYEEEE. Each CDR3 protein is one row after TCRdb ran MiXCR on the RT-PCR reads. The sample lists 450,000 to 700,000 distinct CDR3 sequences; approximately 14% were seen once. The receptor's source is a man in his forties or fifties who received an inactivated influenza vaccine. This sample comprised PBMCs from blood, obtained 11 to 12 days after vaccination. The genes are TRBV5-6 and TRBJ2-5, with 11 bases identical to TRBD2. This chain's CDR3 is CASSLALAGGETQYF. The CDR3 region has the DNA TGTGCCAGCAGCTTGGCCCTAGCGGGGGGAGAGACCCAGTACTTC. Full variable domain (rest looked up from reference TRBV5-6 and TRBJ2-5): DAGVTQSPTHLIKTRGQQVTLRCSPKSGHDTVSWYQQALGQGPQFIFQYYEEEERQRGNFPDRFSGHQFPNYSSELNVNALLLGDSALYLCASSLALAGGETQYFGPGTRLLVL.